This TCR beta chain emerged from a study of T cells in Graves' hyperthyroidism and ophthalmopathy. Participants, patients aged 18 to 65, had newly diagnosed hyperthyroidism with a duration under 2 months. Extraction of PBMCs used roughly 10 ml of fresh peripheral blood. This clonotype was found many times. TCR beta CDR3 sequences were amplified from RNA transcripts. HTBI primers drove first-round RT-PCR of the TCR CDR3. TCRdb reprocessed the multiplex PCR reads with MiXCR, giving one entry per CDR3 protein. This sample carries over 300,000 distinct CDR3 sequences, approximately 15% of them seen once, and the ten largest clones take 11%. Germline CDR1 and CDR2: LGHDT and YNNKEL (reference sequence). V lost 1 base and J 5 bases, leaving 14 bases between the germline ends. The CDR3 has 15 residues.

Specimen: blood. The genes are TRBV3-1 and TRBJ1-1; D remains unclear. The receptor was isolated from a woman between 55 and 75 years old with Graves' hyperthyroidism. CDR3 bases: TGTGCCAGCAGCCAAGGACTTTACAGCTCGACTGAAGCTTTCTTT. This sequence encodes CASSQGLYSSTEAFF.